This T cell receptor beta chain was identified in a study of CD8+ T cells in alopecia areata. PBMCs were stained for CD3, CD4 and CD8, and CD4+ and CD8+ T cells were sorted. In the case of this clone: Its specificity is not known.

Study-wide results and limits: Lesional tissue from the scalp (especially in alopecia totalis/universalis) showed higher clonality than normal scalp. Normal skin's resident alphabeta T cells are sequenced alongside lesional scalp T cells.

TCR sequencing used cDNA made by reverse transcription of extracted RNA. Assay: immunoSEQ multiplex PCR; the TCRdb copy retains only in-frame clones and omits some. The sample has over 150,000 clones; more than 50% are singletons. This TCR came from a human donor in good health. Sequencing input: CD8+ T cells sorted from blood.

The CDR3 nucleotides are TGCGCCAGCAGCCAAGGGACAGTCGCCTACGAGCAGTACTTC. It yields the protein CASSQGTVAYEQYF. The chain has TRBV4-1 and TRBJ2-7, with D perhaps matching TRBD1 (6 bases). This CDR3 is built from 14 residues. Trimming removed 1 base at V and 2 bases at J, with 9 bases between. Germline values: CDR1 MGHRA, CDR2 YSYEKL.